This entry lists 10 T cell receptor beta chains sequenced from one sample in a study of T cells after posttransplantation cyclophosphamide. Cyclophosphamide on days +3 and +4 followed busulfan-fludarabine conditioning and a marrow graft. The protocol was immunoSEQ multiplex PCR, while the TCRdb copy is restricted to in-frame clones and leaves out a portion. The repertoire consists of thousands of clones, with 75% to 85% occurring once and the leading ten covering about 18%. Sequencing used CD4+ T cells sorted from blood, obtained 950 to 1,200 days after allogeneic stem cell transplant with posttransplant cyclophosphamide. The origin of the receptors is a female patient aged 35 to 55 who received an allogeneic stem cell transplant from a related donor, was CMV-positive, and had no GVHD. Part of the T cells may come from the graft donor.

The genes are TRBV5-1 and TRBJ1-2, with D tentatively TRBD1 (5 bases). V was pared by 1 base and J by 4 bases, with 14 bases between. The CDR3 spans 15 residues. Germline CDR1 and CDR2: SGHRS and YFSETQ. CDR3 loop: CASSLRQGGLYGYTF. The CDR3, as DNA: TGCGCCAGCAGCTTGAGGCAGGGAGGTCTCTATGGCTACACCTTC.

The V gene is TRBV15, the J gene TRBJ2-7; the D gene is possibly TRBD1 (6 bases). This CDR3 region has 13 residues. Germline CDR1 LNHNV, CDR2 YYDKDF (reference sequence). The V end was cut by 1 base, the J end by 4 bases, with 8 bases between. The CDR3 sequence: CATSRGTVYEQYF. The CDR3 nucleotides are TGTGCCACCAGCAGAGGGACAGTTTACGAGCAGTACTTC.

This chain links TRBV6-5 with TRBJ2-7; D perhaps matches TRBD1 (5 bases). This CDR3 is built from 15 residues. Germline CDR1 MNHEY, CDR2 SVGAGI. V lost 4 bases to trimming and J lost 2 bases, with 15 bases between them. The CDR3 region is CASSSPTVGTYEQYF. CDR3 DNA sequence: TGTGCCAGCAGTTCACCGACAGTTGGTACCTACGAGCAGTACTTC.

The V gene is TRBV6-5, the J gene TRBJ1-3; 8 bases fit TRBD1. Trimming cost V 6 bases and J 4 bases; bases outside gene matches: 8. CDR1 and CDR2 from the germline V gene are MNHEY and SVGAGI. The CDR3 is made up of 15 amino acids. Here the CDR3 reads CASSLDRASGNTIYF. In DNA, the CDR3 is TGTGCCAGCAGCTTGGACAGGGCATCCGGAAACACCATATATTTT.

V usage is TRBV29-1 and J usage is TRBJ1-2; 7 bases agree with TRBD1. V was clipped by 4 bases and J by 4 bases; unmatched bases: 3. From germline, CDR1 is SQVTM and CDR2 ANQGSEA. The CDR3 spans 12 residues. CDR3 region: CSVVDRFYGYTF. The DNA of the CDR3 is TGCAGCGTTGTGGACAGGTTCTATGGCTACACCTTC.

V is TRBV5-4 and J is TRBJ2-5; 9 bases fit TRBD2. V trimming: 4 bases; J trimming: 9 bases; junction bases outside the gene matches: 13. Germline values: CDR1 SGHNT, CDR2 YYREEE (reference sequence). The CDR3 runs 15 residues. The CDR3 spells CASSGKLGLATAQYF. Written as DNA, the CDR3 is TGTGCCAGCAGCGGAAAGTTGGGACTAGCCACGGCCCAGTACTTC.

The chain is built from TRBV6-6 and TRBJ1-2, with 9 nucleotides matching TRBD1. The CDR3 totals 16 residues. Germline CDR1 and CDR2: MNHNY and SVGAGI (reference sequence). Germline trimming cut 6 bases from V and 7 bases from J; bases unmatched to any gene: 15. This CDR3 reads CASRPPGQGVESGYTF. The CDR3 DNA reads TGTGCCAGCAGGCCGCCGGGACAGGGAGTAGAGAGTGGCTACACCTTC.

The gene calls are TRBV9 and TRBJ1-3, with 7 bases matching TRBD1. Trimming took 4 bases from V and 2 from J; bases not matched to a gene: 3. The germline V gene has CDR1 SGDLS and CDR2 YYNGEE. CDR3 length equals 14 residues. The CDR3 region has the DNA TGTGCCAGCAGCTTGACAGGGCCTGGAAACACCATATATTTT. It is translated as CASSLTGPGNTIYF.

The V gene is TRBV5-1, the J gene TRBJ2-7; 7 nucleotides agree with TRBD1. The trim removed 1 base at V and 7 bases at J, leaving 2 bases unmatched. The CDR3 sequence is 12 residues long. Looked up from germline, CDR1 is SGHRS and CDR2 is YFSETQ. CDR3 sequence reads: CASSLQGEEQYF. The DNA of the CDR3 is TGCGCCAGCAGCTTGCAGGGGGAAGAGCAGTACTTC.

This chain connects TRBV28 to TRBJ2-5, with D maybe TRBD1 (6 bases). CDR1 and CDR2 (germline): MDHEN, SYDVKM. Trimming removed 4 bases from V and 0 bases from J, with 9 bases in between. The CDR3 runs to 14 residues. The CDR3 loop is CASSSGTYQETQYF. DNA for the CDR3: TGTGCCAGCAGTTCTGGGACATACCAAGAGACCCAGTACTTC. The full variable domain, with the rest looked up from reference TRBV28 and TRBJ2-5, is DVKVTQSSRYLVKRTGEKVFLECVQDMDHENMFWYRQDPGLGLRLIYFSYDVKMKEKGDIPEGYSVSREKKERFSLILESASTNQTSMYLCASSSGTYQETQYFGPGTRLLVL.